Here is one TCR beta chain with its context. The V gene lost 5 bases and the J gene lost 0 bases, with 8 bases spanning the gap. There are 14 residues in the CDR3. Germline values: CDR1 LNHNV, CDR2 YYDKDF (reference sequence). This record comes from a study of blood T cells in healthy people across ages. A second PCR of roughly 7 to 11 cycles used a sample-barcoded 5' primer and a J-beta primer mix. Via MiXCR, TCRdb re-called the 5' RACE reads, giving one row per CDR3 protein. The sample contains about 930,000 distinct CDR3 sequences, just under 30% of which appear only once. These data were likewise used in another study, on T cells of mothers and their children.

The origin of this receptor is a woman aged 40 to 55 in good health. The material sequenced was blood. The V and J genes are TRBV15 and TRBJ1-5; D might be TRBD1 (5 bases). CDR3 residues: CATSVTGSNQPQHF. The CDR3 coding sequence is TGTGCCACCAGCGTAACAGGTAGCAATCAGCCCCAGCATTTT.